The 12 T cell receptor beta chains presented below share a single source sample, sequenced in a study of T cell responses to AZD1222 COVID-19 vaccine. TCRdb's table, derived via immunoSEQ multiplex PCR, lists solely in-frame clones and lacks some. The sample records about 130,000 clones, 70% to 90% being singletons. The sequenced sample was peripheral blood, obtained 28 days after the second AZD1222 dose. The receptors here all came from an adult who received the AZD1222 COVID-19 vaccine.

The chain has TRBV12-3 or TRBV12-4 and TRBJ1-2; 7 bases are shared with TRBD1. V shed 6 bases, J shed 7 bases, and the junction held 2 bases outside the gene matches. The CDR3 runs 11 residues. CDR3 sequence reads: CASSNRGGYTF. DNA of the CDR3: TGTGCCAGCAGCAACAGGGGTGGCTACACCTTC.

V gene TRBV12-3 or TRBV12-4 combines with J gene TRBJ1-4; no definite D call. The CDR3 totals 13 residues. V dropped 10 bases and J dropped 4 bases, with 13 bases sitting between them. CDR3 DNA sequence: TGTGCCACCTTAGTGGGGAATAATGAAAAACTGTTTTTT. Protein: CATLVGNNEKLFF.

The rearrangement joins TRBV5-6 to TRBJ1-6; 7 nucleotides line up with TRBD1. CDR3 length equals 16 residues. V shed 2 bases and J 8 bases; nucleotides not matched to a gene: 10. CDR1 is SGHDT and CDR2 is YYEEEE in the germline V gene. CDR3 sequence: CASSFGVRGLYSPLHF. DNA of the CDR3: TGTGCCAGCAGCTTTGGGGTAAGGGGGCTTTATTCACCCCTCCACTTT. Complete variable domain (other parts from reference TRBV5-6 and TRBJ1-6): DAGVTQSPTHLIKTRGQQVTLRCSPKSGHDTVSWYQQALGQGPQFIFQYYEEEERQRGNFPDRFSGHQFPNYSSELNVNALLLGDSALYLCASSFGVRGLYSPLHFGNGTRLTVT.

V gene TRBV19 combines with J gene TRBJ2-7, with TRBD1 matching 7 bases. Germline CDR1 LNHDA, CDR2 SQIVND (reference sequence). The CDR3 extends over 16 amino acids. Losses at the gene ends were 5 bases for V and 3 bases for J; bases not matched to a gene: 13. CDR3 DNA sequence: TGTGCCAGTAGTCCCCAGGGACAGCGAGATTTCTACGAGCAGTACTTC. It is translated as CASSPQGQRDFYEQYF.

V and J are TRBV10-2 and TRBJ1-1, with 9 bases aligning to TRBD1. Unmatched junction bases numbered 5, after V lost 4 bases and J lost 2 bases. CDR3 size: 15 residues. Per germline, CDR1 WSHSY and CDR2 SAAADI. The CDR3 loop reads CASSGWDRVNTEAFF. DNA for the CDR3: TGCGCCAGCAGTGGATGGGACAGGGTCAACACTGAAGCTTTCTTT.

The chain couples TRBV2 to TRBJ1-2; possibly TRBD1 for D (5 bases). Trimming removed 6 bases at V and 9 bases at J, with 11 bases between. CDR1 and CDR2 (germline): SNHLY, FYNNEI. The CDR3 is 11 amino acids. The CDR3 region has the DNA TGTGCCAGCAGGGACATTAGGAGCTACACCTTC. Its translation: CASRDIRSYTF.

The rearrangement uses TRBV7-2 and TRBJ1-1; 9 bases align to TRBD1. Looked up from germline, CDR1 is SGHTA and CDR2 is FQGNSA. The ends lost 0 bases at V and 1 base at J; junction bases unmatched: 6. The CDR3 runs to 17 residues. The CDR3 is CASSLAPQGQGNTEAFF. In DNA form, the CDR3 reads TGTGCCAGCAGCTTAGCCCCCCAGGGACAGGGGAACACTGAAGCTTTCTTT.

This clone came up a few times. The rearrangement joins TRBV19 to TRBJ2-3, with TRBD1 as a possible D gene (7 bases). CDR1 and CDR2 (germline): LNHDA, SQIVND (reference sequence). V was shortened by 5 bases and J by 4 bases, with 19 bases between the two germline ends. The CDR3 extends over 16 amino acids. CDR3 region: CASSDFGGGPSDTQYF. CDR3 sequence (DNA): TGTGCCAGTAGTGACTTTGGAGGGGGCCCCTCAGATACGCAGTATTTT.

This clone was seen a few times. The chain is built from TRBV15 and TRBJ1-5; D gene unclear. The CDR3 runs to 13 residues. Germline V gene lookup returns CDR1 LNHNV and CDR2 YYDKDF (reference sequence). With 7 bases removed from V and 1 base from J, the gap between germline ends came to 8 bases. Written as DNA, the CDR3 is TGTGCCACCACCGAACAGAGCAATCAGCCCCAGCATTTT. Its translation: CATTEQSNQPQHF.

This chain links TRBV4-1 with TRBJ1-5; 10 bases agree with TRBD1. CDR1 and CDR2 (germline): MGHRA, YSYEKL. V lost 4 bases to trimming and J lost 4 bases; unmatched junction nucleotides: 4. The CDR3 contains 15 residues. CDR3 in amino acids: CASSPRQGANQPQHF. Written as DNA, the CDR3 is TGCGCCAGCAGCCCTAGACAGGGGGCAAATCAGCCCCAGCATTTT.

The chain employs TRBV9 and TRBJ1-2, with a tentative D call TRBD1 (6 bases). Germline lookup yields CDR1 SGDLS and CDR2 YYNGEE. The CDR3 is 15 residues long. The V and J ends lost 0 bases and 1 base respectively, with 10 bases between them. The CDR3 loop reads CASSVGGTRNYGYTF. The CDR3 DNA reads TGTGCCAGCAGCGTAGGAGGGACACGTAACTATGGCTACACCTTC.

The rearrangement links TRBV18 to TRBJ2-1; D not certain. CDR3 size: 14 residues. The germline gives CDR1 KGHSH, CDR2 LQKENI. The ends were cut back, 2 bases at V and 1 base at J, with 6 bases in the middle. The DNA of the CDR3 is TGTGCCAGCTCACCAACCCGTTCCTACAATGAGCAGTTCTTC. This translates into CASSPTRSYNEQFF.